These T cell receptor beta chains were read from a single sample in a study of cytomegalovirus exposure and HLA in healthy donors. Sequenced by immunoSEQ multiplex PCR; TCRdb stores in-frame clones only, minus some. The repertoire includes fewer than 100,000 clones, about 74% of them detected once, and over 15% sits in the top ten. Sequencing used PBMCs. Receptor source: a man aged 60 to 69 in good health and CMV-seropositive. The CDR3 runs from the conserved cysteine through the conserved F or W. The D gene is left open where the match is weak.

D gene: TRBD1
J gene: TRBJ2-3
V gene: TRBV10-3
CDR3 DNA: TGTGCCATCACCGGGGACAGCAGCACAGATACGCAGTATTTT
CDR3 protein: CAITGDSSTDTQYF

D gene: NA
J gene: TRBJ1-6
V gene: TRBV25-1
CDR3 DNA: TGTGCCAGCAGTGAACAGGTGGATAATTCACCCCTCCACTTT
CDR3 protein: CASSEQVDNSPLHF

D gene: NA
J gene: TRBJ2-3
V gene: TRBV7-9
CDR3 DNA: TGTGCCAGCAGCTCCGGAGGGTTTGGGAGCACAGATACGCAGTATTTT
CDR3 protein: CASSSGGFGSTDTQYF

D gene: TRBD1
J gene: TRBJ1-3
V gene: TRBV15
CDR3 DNA: TGTGCCACCAGCAGAGTAGGAGACAGGGCCAACACCATATATTTT
CDR3 protein: CATSRVGDRANTIYF

D gene: NA
J gene: TRBJ1-1
V gene: TRBV5-4
CDR3 DNA: TGTGCCAGCAGCTTGACGGGGGGTGAAGCTTTCTTT
CDR3 protein: CASSLTGGEAFF

D gene: NA
J gene: TRBJ2-1
V gene: TRBV18
CDR3 DNA: TGTGCCAGCTCGCTCAGCGCGGGCCGGGATGAGCAGTTCTTC
CDR3 protein: CASSLSAGRDEQFF

D gene: TRBD1
J gene: TRBJ2-1
V gene: TRBV29-1
CDR3 DNA: TGCAGCGTTGAAAAGGGGACAGGGGTTTTTTATGAGCAGTTCTTC
CDR3 protein: CSVEKGTGVFYEQFF

D gene: TRBD1
J gene: TRBJ2-3
V gene: TRBV5-1
CDR3 DNA: TGCGCCAGCAGCACCGGACAGGCCACAGATACGCAGTATTTT
CDR3 protein: CASSTGQATDTQYF

D gene: NA
J gene: TRBJ2-3
V gene: TRBV27
CDR3 DNA: TGTGCCAGCAGTTTATGGCCCCGGAGAGGGCGAGGAGATACGCAGTATTTT
CDR3 protein: CASSLWPRRGRGDTQYF

D gene: TRBD2
J gene: TRBJ2-3
V gene: TRBV5-6
CDR3 DNA: TGTGCCAGCAGCGCTATGGGACTAGTATTGACAGATACGCAGTATTTT
CDR3 protein: CASSAMGLVLTDTQYF

D gene: NA
J gene: TRBJ2-3
V gene: TRBV18
CDR3 DNA: TGTGCCAGCTCACCACCGTCTAGCAGACGCACAGATACGCAGTATTTT
CDR3 protein: CASSPPSSRRTDTQYF

D gene: NA
J gene: TRBJ1-2
V gene: TRBV7-2
CDR3 DNA: TGTGCCAGCAGCTTAGCGCCCAGGGGCGAACCCTATGGCTACACCTTC
CDR3 protein: CASSLAPRGEPYGYTF

D gene: NA
J gene: TRBJ1-1
V gene: TRBV6-6
CDR3 DNA: TGTGCCAGCAGCCGCCGTTTGGGGCAGAACACTGAAGCTTTCTTT
CDR3 protein: CASSRRLGQNTEAFF

D gene: TRBD2
J gene: TRBJ2-1
V gene: TRBV5-4
CDR3 DNA: TGTGCCAGCATCGTTAGCGGGGGACCTAGCTCCTACAATGAGCAGTTCTTC
CDR3 protein: CASIVSGGPSSYNEQFF

D gene: TRBD2
J gene: TRBJ2-3
V gene: TRBV7-6
CDR3 DNA: TGTGCCAGCAGCCTAAGGACTAGCGGGGGGGAGAGCACAGATACGCAGTATTTT
CDR3 protein: CASSLRTSGGESTDTQYF

D gene: NA
J gene: TRBJ1-6
V gene: TRBV5-1
CDR3 DNA: TGCGCCAGCAGCTCCGGACAGCCTAATTCACCCCTCCACTTT
CDR3 protein: CASSSGQPNSPLHF

D gene: TRBD1
J gene: TRBJ2-7
V gene: TRBV14
CDR3 DNA: TGTGCCAGCAGCCCCCTGGGCAGGGGGTACGAGCAGTACTTC
CDR3 protein: CASSPLGRGYEQYF

D gene: TRBD1
J gene: TRBJ2-7
V gene: TRBV7-2
CDR3 DNA: TGTGCCAGCGGCACAGGGGGCAGTATGAACGAGCAGTACTTC
CDR3 protein: CASGTGGSMNEQYF

D gene: NA
J gene: TRBJ1-2
V gene: TRBV4-1
CDR3 DNA: TGCGCCAGCAGCCAAGATCGAGCAGGATCTTATGGCTACACCTTC
CDR3 protein: CASSQDRAGSYGYTF

D gene: TRBD2
J gene: TRBJ2-4
V gene: TRBV13
CDR3 DNA: TGTGCCAGCAGCCCCCGAGGGGGGCCGGGGGGGGCCAAAAACATTCAGTACTTC
CDR3 protein: CASSPRGGPGGAKNIQYF

D gene: NA
J gene: TRBJ2-3
V gene: TRBV6-1
CDR3 DNA: TGTGCCAGCAGTGGGCCAGGACAGACCACAGATACGCAGTATTTT
CDR3 protein: CASSGPGQTTDTQYF

D gene: NA
J gene: TRBJ1-2
V gene: TRBV28
CDR3 DNA: TGTGCCAGCAGTTTCCGGGGGGTAGGCTATGGCTACACCTTC
CDR3 protein: CASSFRGVGYGYTF

D gene: TRBD1
J gene: TRBJ2-2
V gene: TRBV4-1
CDR3 DNA: TGCGCCAGCAGAAGCGGGACAGGGGGAATCGGGGAGCTGTTTTTT
CDR3 protein: CASRSGTGGIGELFF

D gene: NA
J gene: TRBJ1-2
V gene: TRBV7-2
CDR3 DNA: TGTGCCAGCAGCTTGGGCCTCCTCACTTCTTTCTTC
CDR3 protein: CASSLGLLTSFF

D gene: NA
J gene: TRBJ1-1
V gene: TRBV19
CDR3 DNA: TGTGCCAGTAGTATAGAAGGGGGGAACACTGAAGCTTTCTTT
CDR3 protein: CASSIEGGNTEAFF